This entry concerns a single TCR beta chain. Its antigen is currently not known. Per-nucleotide qualities are absent, and no much larger clonotype sits a single base away. TCRbeta CDR3 regions were amplified from genomic DNA by means of the immunoSEQ Assay, a bias-controlled multiplex PCR. The authors' analysis ran thus. The number of nucleated cells in each sample was estimated by amplification of reference gene primers within the assay. Sequence reads were collapsed and filtered to measure the absolute abundance of every unique TCRbeta CDR3 rearrangement. Productive Simpson clonality was computed per sample as the square root of Simpson's diversity index over productive rearrangements. TCRdb's version of the immuneACCESS table is confined to in-frame rearrangements and falls short of the full clone set. An unresolved V gene accounts for under half of the shortfall where checked; the remainder is of unknown origin. V, J and clone size are those of that table, while D and trimming were read from the DNA. The sample table shows approximately 44,000 clones, and about 90% are seen once. The ten largest clones add up to approximately 1.5% of the sample.

Each collaborating institution followed its own protocols to collect whole blood in K2EDTA tubes. For TCRbeta analysis, collaborators shipped samples in one of three forms: frozen whole blood, isolated PBMCs, or DNA extracted from either of those sample types. Including cysteine and phenylalanine, the CDR3 has 14 amino acids. Only the CDR3 portion is preserved as DNA: 42 bases, with reading frame beginning at the first base. CDR1 and CDR2, per the germline V gene (reference sequence), are SEHNR and FQNEAQ. V and J are truncated by 5 bases and 0 bases respectively, leaving an intervening sequence of 11 bases. The data belong to a study of blood T cell repertoires in COVID-19 (dated by TCRdb to the early 2020s). For the study in its entirety: Samples covering the acute and convalescent phases of COVID-19 were provided by collaborators in the United States, Italy and Spain. The prospective study material was composed of cDNA or gDNA derived from T cells, B-cell-depleted T cells, or PBMCs. Subjects who had been exposed to COVID-19, were actively infected with it, or had recovered from it provided the deeply sampled blood TCRbeta repertoires that made up the dataset. The repertoires were made available in a free public database intended to serve as a resource for research on the immune response to SARS-CoV-2. The samples were drawn from two sources: the first 160 participants of the ongoing ImmuneRACE study, and some 1,300 subjects contributed by 6 global collaborators. A de-identified subject ID, COVID-19 status, age in years and sex were almost always included in the sample metadata. Where available, HLA class I and class II types were obtained from metadata supplied by the sample provider rather than from assay-based typing.

The investigation overall reported the following: The amount of clinical and demographic metadata varied by source and participant and was provided uncurated.

The sequence is built from TRBV7-9 and TRBJ2-7; the D segment cannot be called with confidence. This receptor was obtained from a middle-aged woman with acute or convalescent COVID-19. The specimen sequenced was peripheral blood. The DNA reads TGTGCCAGCAGCGACGCGGCACTCTCCTACGAGCAGTACTTC. It translates as CASSDAALSYEQYF.